These 20 T cell receptor beta chains share one sample of origin, sequenced in a study of T cells in Graves' hyperthyroidism and ophthalmopathy. RNA transcripts yielded amplified TCR beta CDR3 regions. Primed by the HTBI set, a first-round RT-PCR was run on the TCR CDR3. TCRdb reprocessed the multiplex PCR reads via MiXCR and lists one record per CDR3 protein. The sample contains hundreds of thousands of distinct CDR3 sequences, 14% of which appear only once. Input material: blood. The receptor set was obtained from a woman between 18 and 29 years old with Graves' hyperthyroidism.

This clonotype has ten or more counts. V is TRBV20-1 and J is TRBJ2-5; unclear D gene. V shed 5 bases and J shed 0 bases, with 10 bases lying between them. CDR3 size: 13 residues. Germline CDR1 is DFQATT and CDR2 is SNEGSKA (reference sequence). This chain's CDR3 is CSAQPEDQETQYF. CDR3 coding DNA: TGCAGTGCTCAACCCGAGGACCAAGAGACCCAGTACTTC.

This clonotype was detected only a few times. The CDR3 nucleotides are TGTGCCAGCAGTCAGGACAGTTTCTCTGGGGCCAACGTCCTGACTTTC. It encodes CASSQDSFSGANVLTF. V gene TRBV12-3 or TRBV12-4 combines with J gene TRBJ2-6; D may be TRBD1 (6 bases). This CDR3 has 16 residues. Trimming removed 5 bases at V and 0 bases at J, with 11 bases between.

The table lists this clonotype with many counts. The V and J genes are TRBV11-3 and TRBJ2-7; D may match TRBD1 or TRBD2 (6 bases each). The CDR3 contains 16 residues. Germline V gives CDR1 SGHNT, CDR2 YENEEA. Trimming left V 4 bases short and J 2 bases short, with 18 bases between. The CDR3 DNA follows: TGTGCCAGCAGCTCGATAGGGGGAGGCCCAGCCTACGAGCAGTACTTC. Amino acids: CASSSIGGGPAYEQYF.

This clonotype has a count of ten or more. This chain links TRBV6-1 with TRBJ2-7; 9 bases agree with TRBD2. Germline trimming cut 7 bases from V and 2 bases from J; bases unmatched to any gene: 6. Germline V gene data show CDR1 as MNHNS and CDR2 as SASEGT. This CDR3 comprises 14 residues. The CDR3 reads CASIISGSAYEQYF. CDR3 DNA sequence: TGTGCCAGCATTATTAGCGGGAGCGCCTACGAGCAGTACTTC.

This clonotype was seen more than once but under ten times. The rearrangement links TRBV6-2 or TRBV6-3 to TRBJ2-2; no clear D gene. The CDR3 contains 14 residues. V gave up 6 bases and J gave up 3 bases, with 11 bases separating them. Germline V gene lookup returns CDR1 MNHEY and CDR2 SVGEGT. The CDR3 is CASRFWADTGELFF. The CDR3 bases are TGTGCCAGCAGGTTCTGGGCGGACACCGGGGAGCTGTTTTTT.

CDR3 coding DNA: TGTGCCAGCAGCGTAATAGGGTCTGGCACAGATACGCAGTATTTT. Its translation is CASSVIGSGTDTQYF. The chain is built from TRBV9 and TRBJ2-3; D remains ambiguous. Germline CDR1 reads SGDLS; CDR2 reads YYNGEE. The CDR3 loop spans 15 amino acids. The ends were cut back, 1 base at V and 1 base at J, with 10 bases in the middle.

As for this clonotype: Possible read error: a much larger clone is one base away. Written as DNA, the CDR3 is TGCAGTGCTGGAGTTTGGTTGCCCTACGAGCAGTTCTTC. Residues: CSAGVWLPYEQFF. This chain links TRBV20-1 with TRBJ2-7; D unresolved. Judging by the DNA end, TRBJ2-1 fits better; the J call may be wrong. The CDR3 contains 13 residues. CDR1 is DFQATT and CDR2 is SNEGSKA in the germline V gene (reference sequence).

V gene TRBV19 combines with J gene TRBJ2-7, with 12 bases lining up with TRBD1. CDR3 length: 15 residues. The germline V gene encodes CDR1 LNHDA and CDR2 SQIVND (reference sequence). Trimming at V came to 3 bases and at J to 5 bases, leaving 5 bases not matched to a gene. CDR3 bases: TGTGCCAGTAGTATCCCGGGACAGGGGGCCAACGAGCAGTACTTC. This encodes CASSIPGQGANEQYF.

This clonotype was counted at least ten times. The CDR3 is CASSPQGNEQYF. DNA for the CDR3: TGTGCCAGCAGCCCACAGGGTAACGAGCAGTACTTC. The chain joins TRBV3-1 to TRBJ2-7, with a tentative D call TRBD1 (6 bases). The CDR3 loop spans 12 amino acids. Germline V CDR1 and CDR2: LGHDT, YNNKEL (reference sequence). V gave up 4 bases and J gave up 5 bases, with 9 bases separating them.

This clonotype was detected ten times or more. The chain is built from TRBV7-9 and TRBJ2-1, with D possibly matching TRBD2 (5 bases). CDR3 length equals 15 residues. The V end was cut by 2 bases, the J end by 6 bases, with 14 bases between. Germline V gives CDR1 SEHNR, CDR2 FQNEAQ (reference sequence). CDR3 sequence: CASSLTSSGVNEQFF. The CDR3 nucleotides are TGTGCCAGCAGCTTAACCTCCTCCGGGGTCAATGAGCAGTTCTTC.

The CDR3, as DNA: TGTGCCTGGAGTGGGACAGGGTGGGGTAGCAATCAGCCCCAGCATTTT. It is translated as CAWSGTGWGSNQPQHF. The rearrangement links TRBV30 to TRBJ1-5; TRBD1 aligns across 8 bases. The CDR3 sequence is 16 residues long. Germline V gene sequence: CDR1 GTSNPN, CDR2 SVGIG (reference sequence). V trimming: 1 base; J trimming: 0 bases; junction bases outside the gene matches: 5. The full variable domain, with the rest looked up from reference TRBV30 and TRBJ1-5, is SQTIHQWPATLVQPVGSPLSLECTVEGTSNPNLYWYRQAAGRGLQLLFYSVGIGQISSEVPQNLSASRPQDRQFILSSKKLLLSDSGFYLCAWSGTGWGSNQPQHFGDGTRLSIL.

This clonotype was recorded many times. The junction shows a germline mismatch at one end, possibly a read error. The V and J genes are TRBV6-1 and TRBJ1-6; 9 nucleotides align to TRBD1. The CDR3 totals 15 residues. CDR1 and CDR2 from the germline V gene are MNHNS and SASEGT. The CDR3: CASREGTGTASPLHF. The CDR3 nucleotides read TGTGCCAGCAGGGAAGGGACAGGGACTGCGTCACCCCTCCACTTT.

This chain connects TRBV5-1 to TRBJ2-3; D unclear. Germline V gene data show CDR1 as SGHRS and CDR2 as YFSETQ. This CDR3 comprises 14 residues. V dropped 4 bases and J dropped 6 bases, with 15 bases sitting between them. CDR3 sequence (DNA): TGCGCCAGCAGCCCCACCTGGAGCGAGGATACGCAGTATTTT. This encodes CASSPTWSEDTQYF.

The chain employs TRBV2 and TRBJ1-5, with D tentatively TRBD1 (5 bases). Germline CDR1 and CDR2: SNHLY and FYNNEI. The CDR3 spans 16 residues. V lost 1 base to trimming and J lost 5 bases, with 15 bases between them. CDR3 protein: CASSEGRVQADQPQHF. In DNA, the CDR3 is TGTGCCAGCAGTGAAGGTAGGGTACAGGCGGATCAGCCCCAGCATTTT.

The count of this clonotype is one. A much larger clone differs by one base, so this may be a read error. The rearrangement uses TRBV6-5 and TRBJ2-3, with unresolved D. The CDR3 covers 17 residues. The germline V and J ends were trimmed by 3 bases and 5 bases, with 21 bases remaining between them. Germline loops: CDR1 MNHEY, CDR2 SVGAGI. In DNA form, the CDR3 reads TGTGCCAGCAGTTATGGCAGGCTGAAGGACGACGGAGATACGCAGTATTTT. Its protein product is CASSYGRLKDDGDTQYF.

Ten or more counts support this clonotype. As DNA, the CDR3 is TGTGCCAGCAGCTTATGGACTGAAGGCTACACCTTC. This translates into CASSLWTEGYTF. V gene TRBV11-2 combines with J gene TRBJ1-2; D is undetermined. The CDR3 spans 12 residues. Germline CDR1 and CDR2: SGHAT and FQNNGV. With 2 bases removed from V and 8 bases from J, the gap between germline ends came to 9 bases. Variable domain in full (rest from reference TRBV11-2 and TRBJ1-2): EAGVAQSPRYKIIEKRQSVAFWCNPISGHATLYWYQQILGQGPKLLIQFQNNGVVDDSQLPKDRFSAERLKGVDSTLKIQPAKLEDSAVYLCASSLWTEGYTFGSGTRLTVV.

V gene TRBV7-9 combines with J gene TRBJ2-1, with TRBD2 as a possible D gene (6 bases). Germline-derived CDR1 and CDR2 are SEHNR and FQNEAQ (reference sequence). The V end was cut by 5 bases, the J end by 0 bases, with 20 bases between. The CDR3 runs to 18 residues. CDR3 sequence (DNA): TGTGCCAGCAGCGCCCCCCGGAGGGGAGGTCCCTCCTACAATGAGCAGTTCTTC. Translating gives CASSAPRRGGPSYNEQFF. The whole variable domain, remainder taken from reference TRBV7-9 and TRBJ2-1, is DTGVSQNPRHKITKRGQNVTFRCDPISEHNRLYWYRQTLGQGPEFLTYFQNEAQLEKSRLLSDRFSAERPKGSFSTLEIQRTEQGDSAMYLCASSAPRRGGPSYNEQFFGPGTRLTVL.

To note about this clonotype: This may be a read error, as it is one base from a much larger clone. J is TRBJ2-7 and V is TRBV5-5, with 7 bases fitting TRBD2. The V gene end was trimmed by 4 bases and the J gene end by 0 bases; junction bases not matched to a gene: 7. The CDR3 consists of 15 residues. Germline V gene data show CDR1 as SGHKS and CDR2 as YYEKEE (reference sequence). CDR3 residues: CASSIRLAISYEQYF. The CDR3 DNA reads TGTGCCAGCAGCATCCGACTAGCTATCTCCTACGAGCAGTACTTC. The variable domain in full, with the rest retrieved from reference TRBV5-5 and TRBJ2-7, is DAGVTQSPTHLIKTRGQQVTLRCSPISGHKSVSWYQQVLGQGPQFIFQYYEKEERGRGNFPDRFSARQFPNYSSELNVNALLLGDSALYLCASSIRLAISYEQYFGPGTRLTVT.

This clonotype was seen more than once but under ten times. This sequence joins TRBV24-1 and TRBJ2-1; TRBD1 matches 7 bases. Trimming took 9 bases from V and 3 from J; bases not matched to a gene: 7. The CDR3 loop spans 14 amino acids. The V gene's germline CDR1 is KGHDR and CDR2 SFDVKD. The CDR3 nucleotides read TGTGCCACCGGGAGAGGGGGCATCTACAATGAGCAGTTCTTC. As protein: CATGRGGIYNEQFF.

This clonotype showed up many times. V gene TRBV7-9 combines with J gene TRBJ1-3; D not certain. V gave up 6 bases and J gave up 0 bases, with 12 bases separating them. The CDR3 sequence is 15 residues long. Germline lookup yields CDR1 SEHNR and CDR2 FQNEAQ (reference sequence). CDR3 in amino acids: CASRLPQRSGNTIYF. The CDR3 bases are TGTGCCAGCAGGCTTCCACAGCGCTCTGGAAACACCATATATTTT.